This T cell receptor beta chain derives from a study of cytomegalovirus exposure and HLA in healthy donors. In its sample, this clone was seen a few times. Antigen: not known. In the PCR, 60 Vbeta and 13 Jbeta primers were used. The table came from immunoSEQ multiplex PCR; TCRdb's copy has only in-frame clones and leaves some out. The sample shows roughly 66,000 clones, roughly 72% of them seen only once. This CDR3 is 15 amino acids long. Germline V gives CDR1 MNHEY, CDR2 SVGAGI. V was clipped by 2 bases and J by 0 bases; unmatched bases: 3. Overall study results and limits: Within an earlier analysis, most TCR beta V segments proved productive either about 90% or about 30% of the time. Listed as cytomegalovirus-associated were over 150 TCR beta chains. According to a later analysis, most TCR beta chains associated with CMV appeared HLA-restricted.

Sequenced sample: PBMCs. The chain links TRBV6-5 to TRBJ1-2, with TRBD1 identical over 7 bases. The receptor comes from a man aged 45-65 years in good health and CMV-seronegative. The CDR3 reads CASSYHDRANYGYTF. In DNA form, the CDR3 reads TGTGCCAGCAGTTACCATGACAGGGCTAACTATGGCTACACCTTC.